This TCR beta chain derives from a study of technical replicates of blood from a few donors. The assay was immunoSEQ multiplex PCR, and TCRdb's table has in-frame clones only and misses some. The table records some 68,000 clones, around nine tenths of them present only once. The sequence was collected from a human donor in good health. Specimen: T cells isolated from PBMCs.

CDR3 bases: TGTGCCAGCTCCCTTGACAGGGTTGGTTCCTACGAGCAGTACTTC. Its translation: CASSLDRVGSYEQYF. The chain joins TRBV18 to TRBJ2-7; 7 bases fit TRBD1. Germline lookup yields CDR1 KGHSH and CDR2 LQKENI. This CDR3 has 15 amino acids. The J segment lost 1 base and the V segment lost 6 bases, leaving 9 bases of the junction unmatched.